Each of the 8 T cell receptor beta chains below was sequenced from the same sample in a study of cytomegalovirus exposure and HLA in healthy donors. Amplification used 60 Vbeta primers and 13 Jbeta primers. Only in-frame clones appear in the TCRdb table, and some are missing; sequencing was by immunoSEQ multiplex PCR. The data show about 130,000 clones, approximately 90% seen once. The specimen sequenced was PBMCs. Receptors were obtained from a woman aged 30 to 39 in good health and CMV-seronegative.

This chain joins TRBV4-1 and TRBJ1-1, with a weak D call TRBD1 (6 bases). The CDR3 is 15 residues long. Trimming stripped 3 bases from V and 4 bases from J, with 15 bases between. Germline V gene lookup returns CDR1 MGHRA and CDR2 YSYEKL. Written as DNA, the CDR3 is TGCGCCAGCAGCCAGACTAGCAGGGGAGGCACTGAAGCTTTCTTT. It yields the protein CASSQTSRGGTEAFF.

The J gene is TRBJ1-6, the V gene TRBV7-8, with D unresolved. In germline, CDR1 is SGHVS, CDR2 FQNEAQ. The CDR3 length is 17 residues. V lost 5 bases and J lost 3, with 17 bases in between. CDR3 nucleotide sequence: TGTGCCAGCAGCGTTAACAGATTTCTAAACTATAATTCACCCCTCCACTTT. Protein product: CASSVNRFLNYNSPLHF.

V usage is TRBV7-2 and J usage is TRBJ2-1; 7 nucleotides match TRBD2. Germline values: CDR1 SGHTA, CDR2 FQGNSA. This CDR3 spans 12 amino acids. Losses at the gene ends were 3 bases for V and 10 bases for J; bases not matched to a gene: 3. CDR3 DNA sequence: TGTGCCAGCAGCTTCGGCGGGAGAGAGCAGTTCTTC. Its translation is CASSFGGREQFF.

CDR3 nucleotides: TGTGCCTGGAGTCCGCCACAGGGGGCTGGAGATACGCAGTATTTT. It codes for CAWSPPQGAGDTQYF. The gene calls are TRBV30 and TRBJ2-3; 9 bases are shared with TRBD1. The length of the CDR3 is 15 residues. J gave up 5 bases and V 2 bases, and 8 bases lay outside the gene matches. Germline CDR1 GTSNPN, CDR2 SVGIG (reference sequence).

The count of this clone is one. This rearrangement joins TRBV4-2 to TRBJ1-1; no firm D call. With 0 bases removed from V and 4 bases from J, the gap between germline ends came to 6 bases. This CDR3 is built from 13 residues. Germline CDR1 reads LGHNA; CDR2 reads YNFKEQ. Written as DNA, the CDR3 is TGTGCCAGCAGCCAAGACGCCGGCACTGAAGCTTTCTTT. This encodes CASSQDAGTEAFF.

The rearrangement links TRBV10-3 to TRBJ2-3; 10 bases line up with TRBD1. Unmatched junction bases numbered 3, after V lost 6 bases and J lost 0 bases. The germline V gene encodes CDR1 ENHRY and CDR2 SYGVKD. This CDR3 contains 15 residues. The CDR3: CAIRRQGASTDTQYF. The DNA of the CDR3 is TGTGCCATCAGGCGACAGGGGGCGAGCACAGATACGCAGTATTTT.

The rearrangement uses TRBV7-2 and TRBJ1-1, with 12 bases that match TRBD1. CDR3 length: 18 residues. With V trimmed by 7 bases and J by 1 base, 13 bases remained unmatched. The germline gives CDR1 SGHTA, CDR2 FQGNSA. The CDR3 coding sequence is TGTGCCAGCACCCAATCCGGGACAGGGGGCTCTGGGAACACTGAAGCTTTCTTT. Its protein product is CASTQSGTGGSGNTEAFF.

The CDR3 DNA reads as TGTGCCAGCAGCCAAGAGTTGTCTAGCGGGGGCGGGGAGACCCAGTACTTC. Protein: CASSQELSSGGGETQYF. The chain recombines TRBV4-2 with TRBJ2-5; 10 bases are shared with TRBD2. In germline, CDR1 is LGHNA, CDR2 YNFKEQ. With V trimmed by 0 bases and J by 5 bases, 9 bases remained unmatched. This CDR3 comprises 17 residues.